The rows below give T cell receptor beta chains drawn from one sample of a study of blood T cell repertoires in COVID-19. TCRdb keeps only in-frame clones here, not all; method: immunoSEQ multiplex PCR. The sample holds 300,000 to 400,000 clones, approximately 86% seen once. Material: peripheral blood. The receptors shown here come from a woman aged 55-75 years with COVID-19, enrolled during active disease. Both conserved end residues are trimmed from each CDR3.

v_call	j_call	cdr3_aa
TRBV6-4	TRBJ2-3	ASSEGLAGSGDTQY
TRBV7-8	TRBJ2-3	ASSLYTDTQY
TRBV7-7	TRBJ2-2	ASRLTVMTGELF
TRBV19	TRBJ1-2	ASTNWDRGRGYT
TRBV5-1	TRBJ1-2	ASQGQGILRNYGYT
TRBV11-2	TRBJ1-5	ASSLGTVQPQH
TRBV6-4	TRBJ2-1	ATRPGGSSYNEQF
TRBV6-5	TRBJ1-4	ASSYTGGLYEKLF
TRBV5-1	TRBJ1-2	ASSKGQAYGYT
TRBV7-8	TRBJ1-2	ASSPRGSENNYGYT
TRBV27	TRBJ2-7	ASSSGPLKYEQY
TRBV10-2	TRBJ1-2	ASNSGGRGYT
TRBV19	TRBJ2-2	ASSIAHPRTGDTGELF
TRBV5-5	TRBJ2-5	ASSLAVGVETQY
TRBV5-1	TRBJ2-3	ASSFDSVRELGQTDTQY
TRBV12-3/TRBV12-4	TRBJ2-7	ASSRDRLYEQY
TRBV3-1/TRBV3-2	TRBJ2-5	ASSQGFEARETQY
TRBV27	TRBJ1-2	ASSLSDRNYGYT
TRBV7-2	TRBJ2-5	ASSPSGTSGGTQETQY
TRBV6-5	TRBJ1-1	ASKGTGGNTEAF
TRBV10-3	TRBJ2-2	AISPQQGTGELF
TRBV2	TRBJ2-5	ASSEAGGGALETQY
TRBV2	TRBJ2-3	ASRVLRADTQY
TRBV3-1/TRBV3-2	TRBJ1-3	ASSQAGHGNTIY
TRBV19	TRBJ1-2	ASSTSPGQGAVYGYT
TRBV4-1	TRBJ1-1	ASSQAQGADTEAF
TRBV9	TRBJ1-2	ASSARLRDPGGYGYT
TRBV4-1	TRBJ2-7	ASSQDAERSTSYEQY
TRBV30	TRBJ2-1	AWRGPDRANEQF
TRBV7-9	TRBJ1-2	ASSPGTGYFYGYT
TRBV7-8	TRBJ1-4	ASSSTGTGANEKLF
TRBV10-3	TRBJ2-3	AIRGTSGGLTDTQY
TRBV7-9	TRBJ1-2	ASSLELQGSYGYT
TRBV10-3	TRBJ2-3	AISTSGGRQDTQY
TRBV9	TRBJ1-1	ASSAGQGNTEAF
TRBV2	TRBJ1-1	ASSFGGAEAF
TRBV6-5	TRBJ1-2	ASSYSIQGAVYGYT
TRBV9	TRBJ2-1	ASSAGREVYEQF
TRBV9	TRBJ1-1	ASSVGPPGQATTEAF
TRBV5-1	TRBJ2-7	ASSFGSSYEQY
TRBV7-6	TRBJ2-2	ASSLLPGQGASGELF
TRBV7-9	TRBJ2-5	ASSLGSQQETQY
TRBV11-2	TRBJ2-5	ASSYRDREVETQY
TRBV12-3/TRBV12-4	TRBJ1-2	ASSLFRAEGYT
TRBV18	TRBJ2-7	ASSIQGRPYEQY
TRBV10-3	TRBJ1-3	AITHEPTGGNGNTIY
TRBV5-1	TRBJ2-1	ASSLGGGSSYNEQF